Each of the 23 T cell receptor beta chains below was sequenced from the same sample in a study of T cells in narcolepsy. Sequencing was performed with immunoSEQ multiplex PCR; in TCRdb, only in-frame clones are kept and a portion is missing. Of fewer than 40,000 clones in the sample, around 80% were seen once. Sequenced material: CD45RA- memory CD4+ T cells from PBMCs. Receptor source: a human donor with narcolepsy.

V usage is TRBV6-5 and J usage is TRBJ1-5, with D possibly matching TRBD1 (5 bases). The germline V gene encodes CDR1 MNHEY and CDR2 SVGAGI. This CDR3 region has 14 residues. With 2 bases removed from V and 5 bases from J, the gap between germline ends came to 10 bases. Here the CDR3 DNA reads TGTGCCAGCAGTTACGCAGGGAATTATCAGCCCCAGCATTTT. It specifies CASSYAGNYQPQHF.

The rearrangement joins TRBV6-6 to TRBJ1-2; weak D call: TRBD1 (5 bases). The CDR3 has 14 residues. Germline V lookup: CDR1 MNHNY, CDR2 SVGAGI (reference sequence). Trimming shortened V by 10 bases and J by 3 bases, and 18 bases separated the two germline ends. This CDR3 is CATEREGRDYGYTF. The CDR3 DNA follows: TGTGCCACCGAACGTGAGGGACGAGACTATGGCTACACCTTC.

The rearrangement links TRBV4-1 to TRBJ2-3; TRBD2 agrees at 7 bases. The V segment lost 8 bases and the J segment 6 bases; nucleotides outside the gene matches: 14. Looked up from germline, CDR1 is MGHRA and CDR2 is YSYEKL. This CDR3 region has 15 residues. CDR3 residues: CASASGGGRIDTQYF. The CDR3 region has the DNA TGCGCCAGCGCGTCTGGCGGGGGAAGAATCGATACGCAGTATTTT.

In DNA, the CDR3 is TGTGCCAGCAGTTACTCCTCAGGGAACTCTGGAAACACCATATATTTT. Translated: CASSYSSGNSGNTIYF. V gene TRBV6-5 combines with J gene TRBJ1-3; D perhaps matches TRBD1 (5 bases). The CDR3 length is 16 residues. Germline CDR1 and CDR2: MNHEY and SVGAGI. Trimming removed 0 bases from V and 0 bases from J, with 9 bases in between.

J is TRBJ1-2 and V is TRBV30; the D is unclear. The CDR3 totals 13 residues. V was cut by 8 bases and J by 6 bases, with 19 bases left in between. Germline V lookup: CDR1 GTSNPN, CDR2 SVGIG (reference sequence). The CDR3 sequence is CARRPSGRDGYTF. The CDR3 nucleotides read TGTGCCCGCCGCCCATCCGGGCGCGATGGCTACACCTTC. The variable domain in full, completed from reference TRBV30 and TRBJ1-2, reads SQTIHQWPATLVQPVGSPLSLECTVEGTSNPNLYWYRQAAGRGLQLLFYSVGIGQISSEVPQNLSASRPQDRQFILSSKKLLLSDSGFYLCARRPSGRDGYTFGSGTRLTVV.

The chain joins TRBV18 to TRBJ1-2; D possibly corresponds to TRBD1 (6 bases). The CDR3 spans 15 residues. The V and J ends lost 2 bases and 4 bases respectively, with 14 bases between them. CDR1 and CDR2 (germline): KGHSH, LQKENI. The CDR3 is CASSPEGGSVYGYTF. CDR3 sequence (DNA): TGTGCCAGCTCACCAGAGGGGGGCTCGGTCTATGGCTACACCTTC.

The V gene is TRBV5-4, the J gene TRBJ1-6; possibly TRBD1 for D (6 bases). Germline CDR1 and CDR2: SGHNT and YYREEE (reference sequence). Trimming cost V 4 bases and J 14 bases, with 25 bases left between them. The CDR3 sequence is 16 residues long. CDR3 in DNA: TGTGCCAGCAGCACCGAACTCCAGGGGCCCTGGTCGACCCTCCACTTT. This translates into CASSTELQGPWSTLHF.

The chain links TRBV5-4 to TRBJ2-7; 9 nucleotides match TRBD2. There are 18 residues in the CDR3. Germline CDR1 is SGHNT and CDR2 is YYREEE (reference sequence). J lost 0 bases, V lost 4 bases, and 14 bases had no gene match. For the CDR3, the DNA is TGTGCCAGCAGCAGGGCGGCTAGCGGGGCCTATAGCTCCTACGAGCAGTACTTC. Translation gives CASSRAASGAYSSYEQYF.

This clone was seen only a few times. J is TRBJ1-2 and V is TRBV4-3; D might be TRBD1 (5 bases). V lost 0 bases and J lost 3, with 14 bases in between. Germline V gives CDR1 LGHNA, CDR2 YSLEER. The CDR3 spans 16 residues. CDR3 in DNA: TGCGCCAGCAGCCAAGAACGGACACGACTAGACTATGGCTACACCTTC. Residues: CASSQERTRLDYGYTF.

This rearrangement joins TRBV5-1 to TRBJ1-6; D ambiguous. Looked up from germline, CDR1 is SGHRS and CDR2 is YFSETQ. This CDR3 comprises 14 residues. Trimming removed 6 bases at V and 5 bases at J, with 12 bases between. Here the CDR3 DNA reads TGCGCCAGCAATCGCGAGGATAATAATTCACCCCTCCACTTT. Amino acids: CASNREDNNSPLHF.

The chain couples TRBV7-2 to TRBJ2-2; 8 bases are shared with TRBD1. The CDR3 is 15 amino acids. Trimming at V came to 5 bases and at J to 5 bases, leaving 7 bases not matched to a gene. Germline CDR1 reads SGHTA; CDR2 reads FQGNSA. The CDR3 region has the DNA TGTGCCAGCAGCCAACGACAGGGGAGGACCGGGGAGCTGTTTTTT. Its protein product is CASSQRQGRTGELFF.

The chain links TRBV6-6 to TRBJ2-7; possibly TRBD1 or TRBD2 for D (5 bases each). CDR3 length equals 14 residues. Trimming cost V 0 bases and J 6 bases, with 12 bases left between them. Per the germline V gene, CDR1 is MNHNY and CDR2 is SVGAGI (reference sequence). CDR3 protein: CASSYSRGRGEQYV. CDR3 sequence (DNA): TGTGCCAGCAGTTACTCGAGGGGACGGGGCGAGCAGTACGTC.

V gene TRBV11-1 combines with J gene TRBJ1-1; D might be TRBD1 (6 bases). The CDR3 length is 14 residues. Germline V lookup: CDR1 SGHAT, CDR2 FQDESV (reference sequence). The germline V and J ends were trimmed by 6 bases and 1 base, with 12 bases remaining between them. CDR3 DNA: TGTGCCAGCAGTGAAGGGGGTCCGAACACTGAAGCTTTCTTT. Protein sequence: CASSEGGPNTEAFF.

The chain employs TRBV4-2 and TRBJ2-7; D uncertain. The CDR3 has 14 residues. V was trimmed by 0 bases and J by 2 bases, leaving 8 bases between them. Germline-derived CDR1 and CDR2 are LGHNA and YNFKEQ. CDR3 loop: CASSQDLGTYEQYF. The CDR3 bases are TGTGCCAGCAGCCAAGATCTTGGAACCTACGAGCAGTACTTC.

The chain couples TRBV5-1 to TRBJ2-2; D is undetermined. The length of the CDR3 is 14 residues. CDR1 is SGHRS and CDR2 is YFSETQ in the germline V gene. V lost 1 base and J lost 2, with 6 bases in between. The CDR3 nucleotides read TGCGCCAGCAGCTTGCTCCCCAACACCGGGGAGCTGTTTTTT. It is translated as CASSLLPNTGELFF.

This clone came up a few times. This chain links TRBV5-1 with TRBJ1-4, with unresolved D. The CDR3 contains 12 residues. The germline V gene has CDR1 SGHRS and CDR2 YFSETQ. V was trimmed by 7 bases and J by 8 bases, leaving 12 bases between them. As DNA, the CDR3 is TGCGCCAGCTCTCCGCTGGGAGAAAAACTGTTTTTT. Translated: CASSPLGEKLFF.

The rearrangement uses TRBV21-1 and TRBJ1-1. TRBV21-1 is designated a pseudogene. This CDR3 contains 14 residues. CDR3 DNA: TGTGCCAGCAGGGCGGGGAGCATGAACACTGAAGCTTTCTTT. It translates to CASRAGSMNTEAFF.

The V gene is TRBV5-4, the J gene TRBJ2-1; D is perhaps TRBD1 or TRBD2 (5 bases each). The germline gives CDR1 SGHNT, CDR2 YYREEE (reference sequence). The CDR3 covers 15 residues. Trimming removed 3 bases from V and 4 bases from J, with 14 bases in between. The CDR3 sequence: CASSSTGAPYNEQFF. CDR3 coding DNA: TGTGCCAGCAGCTCCACCGGGGCCCCATACAATGAGCAGTTCTTC.

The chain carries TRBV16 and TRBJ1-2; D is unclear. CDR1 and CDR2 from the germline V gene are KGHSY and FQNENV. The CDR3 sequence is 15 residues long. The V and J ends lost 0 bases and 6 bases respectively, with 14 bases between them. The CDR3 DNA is TGTGCCAGCAGCCAATCGTTGTGGGCGACCGATGGCTACACCTTC. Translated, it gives CASSQSLWATDGYTF.

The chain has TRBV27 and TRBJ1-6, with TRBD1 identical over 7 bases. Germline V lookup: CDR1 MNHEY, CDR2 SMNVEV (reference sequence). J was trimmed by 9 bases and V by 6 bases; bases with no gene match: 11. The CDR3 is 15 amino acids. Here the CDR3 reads CASSFKGQPGSPLHF. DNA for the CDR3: TGTGCCAGCAGCTTCAAGGGACAGCCTGGTTCACCCCTCCACTTT.

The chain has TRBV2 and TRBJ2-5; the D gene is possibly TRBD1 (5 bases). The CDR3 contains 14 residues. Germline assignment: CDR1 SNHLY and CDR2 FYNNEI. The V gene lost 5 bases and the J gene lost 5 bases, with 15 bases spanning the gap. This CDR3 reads CASSLGHRSETQYF. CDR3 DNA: TGTGCCAGCAGTTTAGGGCACAGGTCCGAGACCCAGTACTTC.

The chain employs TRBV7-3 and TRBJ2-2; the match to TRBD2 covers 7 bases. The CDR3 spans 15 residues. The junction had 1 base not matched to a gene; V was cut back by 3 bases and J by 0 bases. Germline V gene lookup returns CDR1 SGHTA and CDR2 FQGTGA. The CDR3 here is CASSFGGTNTGELFF. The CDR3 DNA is TGTGCCAGCAGCTTCGGGGGGACGAACACCGGGGAGCTGTTTTTT.

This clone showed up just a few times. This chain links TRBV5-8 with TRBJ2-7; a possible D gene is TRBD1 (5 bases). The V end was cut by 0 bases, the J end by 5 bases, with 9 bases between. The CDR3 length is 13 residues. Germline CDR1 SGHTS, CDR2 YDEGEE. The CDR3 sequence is CASSLVGHNEQYF. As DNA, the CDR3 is TGTGCCAGCAGCTTGGTTGGACACAACGAGCAGTACTTC.